This T cell receptor (beta chain) was captured by sequencing in a study of control samples from healthy donors and cancer patients. Profiling relied on immunoSEQ multiplex PCR, and the TCRdb table lists in-frame clones only, not all of them. Of tens of thousands of clones listed, over 75% are singletons. Germline V gene data show CDR1 as SGHDN and CDR2 as FVKESK. There are 15 residues in the CDR3. V dropped 0 bases and J dropped 7; count of bases not matched to a gene: 2. The sequence came from a man over 45 in good health. The sequenced sample was blood. The V call is TRBV14, the J call TRBJ2-1, with 11 nucleotides matching TRBD1. The CDR3 spells CASSQEDRGRNEQFF. The CDR3 bases are TGTGCCAGCAGCCAAGAGGACAGGGGGCGGAATGAGCAGTTCTTC.